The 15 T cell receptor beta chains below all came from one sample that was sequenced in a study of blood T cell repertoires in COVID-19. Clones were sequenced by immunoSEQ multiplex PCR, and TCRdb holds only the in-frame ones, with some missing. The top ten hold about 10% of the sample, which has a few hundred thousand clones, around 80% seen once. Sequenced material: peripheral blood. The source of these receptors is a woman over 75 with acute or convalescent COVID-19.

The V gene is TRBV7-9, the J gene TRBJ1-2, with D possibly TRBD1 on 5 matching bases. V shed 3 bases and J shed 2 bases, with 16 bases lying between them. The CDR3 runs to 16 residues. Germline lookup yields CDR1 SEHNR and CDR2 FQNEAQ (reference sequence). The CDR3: CASSFWPRGSNYGYTF. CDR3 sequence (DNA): TGTGCCAGCAGCTTTTGGCCCCGGGGGTCCAACTATGGCTACACCTTC.

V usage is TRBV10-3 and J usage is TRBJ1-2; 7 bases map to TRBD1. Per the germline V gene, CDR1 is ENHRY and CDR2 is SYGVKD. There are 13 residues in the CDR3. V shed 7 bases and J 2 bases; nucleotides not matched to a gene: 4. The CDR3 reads CAINGQENYGYTF. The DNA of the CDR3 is TGTGCCATCAATGGACAGGAGAACTATGGCTACACCTTC.

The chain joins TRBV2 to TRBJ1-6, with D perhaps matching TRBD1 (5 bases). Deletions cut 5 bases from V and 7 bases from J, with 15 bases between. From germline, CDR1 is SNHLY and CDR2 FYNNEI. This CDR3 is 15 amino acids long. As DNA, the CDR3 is TGTGCCAGCAGTCCTCGGGCAGGGTTGAATTCACCCCTCCACTTT. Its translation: CASSPRAGLNSPLHF. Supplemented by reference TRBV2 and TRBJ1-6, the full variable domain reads EPEVTQTPSHQVTQMGQEVILRCVPISNHLYFYWYRQILGQKVEFLVSFYNNEISEKSEIFDDQFSVERPDGSNFTLKIRSTKLEDSAMYFCASSPRAGLNSPLHFGNGTRLTVT.

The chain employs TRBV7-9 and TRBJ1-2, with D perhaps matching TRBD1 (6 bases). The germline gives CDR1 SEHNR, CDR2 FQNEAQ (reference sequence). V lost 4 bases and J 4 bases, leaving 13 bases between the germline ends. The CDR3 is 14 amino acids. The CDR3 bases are TGTGCCAGCAGCTCCCCAGGGGTCTCCTATGGCTACACCTTC. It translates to CASSSPGVSYGYTF. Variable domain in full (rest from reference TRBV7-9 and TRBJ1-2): DTGVSQNPRHKITKRGQNVTFRCDPISEHNRLYWYRQTLGQGPEFLTYFQNEAQLEKSRLLSDRFSAERPKGSFSTLEIQRTEQGDSAMYLCASSSPGVSYGYTFGSGTRLTVV.

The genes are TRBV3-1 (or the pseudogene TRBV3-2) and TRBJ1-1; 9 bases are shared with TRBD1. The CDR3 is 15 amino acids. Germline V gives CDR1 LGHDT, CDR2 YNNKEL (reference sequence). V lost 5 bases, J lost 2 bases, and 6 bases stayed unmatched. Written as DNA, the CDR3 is TGTGCCAGCAGCGCACAGGGGGCTGGTAACACTGAAGCTTTCTTT. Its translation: CASSAQGAGNTEAFF.

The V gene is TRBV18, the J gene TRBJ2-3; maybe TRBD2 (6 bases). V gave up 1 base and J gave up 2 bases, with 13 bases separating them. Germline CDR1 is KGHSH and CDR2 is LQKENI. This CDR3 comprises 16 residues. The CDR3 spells CASSPQGGGATDTQYF. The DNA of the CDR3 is TGTGCCAGCTCACCACAAGGCGGAGGGGCCACAGATACGCAGTATTTT.

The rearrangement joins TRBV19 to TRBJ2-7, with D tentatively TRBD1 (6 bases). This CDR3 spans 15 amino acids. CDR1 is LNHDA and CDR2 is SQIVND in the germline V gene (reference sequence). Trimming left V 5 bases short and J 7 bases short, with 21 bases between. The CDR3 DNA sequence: TGTGCCAGTAGTTATTGGGGACAAGGTACGGGTGAGCAGTACTTC. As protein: CASSYWGQGTGEQYF.

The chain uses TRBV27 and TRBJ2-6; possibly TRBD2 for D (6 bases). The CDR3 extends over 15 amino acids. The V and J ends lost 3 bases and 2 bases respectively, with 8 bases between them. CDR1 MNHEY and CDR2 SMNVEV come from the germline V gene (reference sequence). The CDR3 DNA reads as TGTGCCAGCAGTTTGTGGAGGGCTGGGGCCAACGTCCTGACTTTC. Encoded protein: CASSLWRAGANVLTF.

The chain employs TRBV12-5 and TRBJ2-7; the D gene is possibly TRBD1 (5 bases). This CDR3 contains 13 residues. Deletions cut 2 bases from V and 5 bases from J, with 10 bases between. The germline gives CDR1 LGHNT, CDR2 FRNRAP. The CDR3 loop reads CASGLSTDNEQYF. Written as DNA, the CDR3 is TGTGCTAGTGGTTTGTCGACGGACAACGAGCAGTACTTC.

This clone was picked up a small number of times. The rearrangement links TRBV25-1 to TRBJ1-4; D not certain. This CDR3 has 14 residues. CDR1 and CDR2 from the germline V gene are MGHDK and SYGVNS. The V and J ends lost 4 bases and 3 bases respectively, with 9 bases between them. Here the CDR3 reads CASSGTVPNEKLFF. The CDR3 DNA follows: TGTGCCAGCAGTGGTACAGTCCCTAATGAAAAACTGTTTTTT.

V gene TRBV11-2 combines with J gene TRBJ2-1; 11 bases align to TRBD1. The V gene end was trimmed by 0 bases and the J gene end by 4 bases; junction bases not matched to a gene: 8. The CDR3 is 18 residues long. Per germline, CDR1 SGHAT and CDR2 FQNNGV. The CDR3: CASSLDGIGTGGYNEQFF. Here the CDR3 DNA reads TGTGCCAGCAGCTTAGATGGGATAGGGACAGGGGGTTACAATGAGCAGTTCTTC.

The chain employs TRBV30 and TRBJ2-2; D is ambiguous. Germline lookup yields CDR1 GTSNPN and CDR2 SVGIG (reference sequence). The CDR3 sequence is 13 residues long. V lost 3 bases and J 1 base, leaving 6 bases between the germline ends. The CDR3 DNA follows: TGTGCCTGGAGCATCCAGAACACCGGGGAGCTGTTTTTT. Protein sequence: CAWSIQNTGELFF. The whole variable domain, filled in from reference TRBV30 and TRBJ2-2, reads SQTIHQWPATLVQPVGSPLSLECTVEGTSNPNLYWYRQAAGRGLQLLFYSVGIGQISSEVPQNLSASRPQDRQFILSSKKLLLSDSGFYLCAWSIQNTGELFFGEGSRLTVL.

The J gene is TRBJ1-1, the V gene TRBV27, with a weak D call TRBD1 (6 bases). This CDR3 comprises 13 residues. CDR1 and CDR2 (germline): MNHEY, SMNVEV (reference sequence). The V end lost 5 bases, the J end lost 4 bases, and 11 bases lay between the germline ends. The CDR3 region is CASSLQGTTEAFF. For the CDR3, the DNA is TGTGCCAGCAGTCTACAGGGCACCACTGAAGCTTTCTTT.

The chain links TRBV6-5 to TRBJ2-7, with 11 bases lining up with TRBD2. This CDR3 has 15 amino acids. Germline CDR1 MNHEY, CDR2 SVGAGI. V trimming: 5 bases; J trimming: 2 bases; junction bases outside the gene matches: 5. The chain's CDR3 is CASSPGTSGTYEQYF. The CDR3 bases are TGTGCCAGCAGTCCCGGGACTAGCGGAACCTACGAGCAGTACTTC.

CDR3 amino acids: CATSTGQDNEKLFF. In DNA form, the CDR3 reads TGTGCCACCAGCACCGGACAGGATAATGAAAAACTGTTTTTT. The rearrangement uses TRBV15 and TRBJ1-4, with TRBD1 identical over 7 bases. Losses at the gene ends were 4 bases for V and 4 bases for J; bases not matched to a gene: 3. Germline CDR1 is LNHNV and CDR2 is YYDKDF (reference sequence). CDR3 length: 14 residues.